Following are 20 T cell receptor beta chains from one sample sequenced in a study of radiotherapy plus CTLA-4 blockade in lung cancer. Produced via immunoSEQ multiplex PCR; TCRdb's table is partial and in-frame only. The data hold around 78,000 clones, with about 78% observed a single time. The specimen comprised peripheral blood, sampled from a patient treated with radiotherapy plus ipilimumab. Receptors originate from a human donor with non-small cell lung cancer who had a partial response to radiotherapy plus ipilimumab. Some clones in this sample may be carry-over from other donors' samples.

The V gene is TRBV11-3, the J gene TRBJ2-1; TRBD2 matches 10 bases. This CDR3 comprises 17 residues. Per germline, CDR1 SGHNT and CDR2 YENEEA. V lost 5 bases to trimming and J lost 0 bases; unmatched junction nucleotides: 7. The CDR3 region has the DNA TGTGCCAGCAGCCGGATGAGCGGGGGGGCCTCCTACAATGAGCAGTTCTTC. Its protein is CASSRMSGGASYNEQFF.

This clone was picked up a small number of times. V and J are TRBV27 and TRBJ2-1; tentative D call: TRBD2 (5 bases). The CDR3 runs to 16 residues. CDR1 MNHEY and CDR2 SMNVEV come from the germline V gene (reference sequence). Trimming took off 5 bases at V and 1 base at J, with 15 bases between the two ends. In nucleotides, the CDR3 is TGTGCCAGCAGTCCCGGGGTGATTGTGTCCTACAATGAGCAGTTCTTC. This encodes CASSPGVIVSYNEQFF.

The CDR3 protein is CASSIASSGTTNYGYTF. CDR3 sequence (DNA): TGTGCCAGTAGTATAGCATCCTCGGGAACGACTAACTATGGCTACACCTTC. The chain links TRBV19 to TRBJ1-2; no definite D call. This CDR3 is 17 amino acids long. Germline CDR1 LNHDA, CDR2 SQIVND (reference sequence). The V end lost 1 base, the J end lost 0 bases, and 15 bases lay between the germline ends. Combining the CDR3 with reference TRBV19 and TRBJ1-2 gives the whole variable domain DGGITQSPKYLFRKEGQNVTLSCEQNLNHDAMYWYRQDPGQGLRLIYYSQIVNDFQKGDIAEGYSVSREKKESFPLTVTSAQKNPTAFYLCASSIASSGTTNYGYTFGSGTRLTVV.

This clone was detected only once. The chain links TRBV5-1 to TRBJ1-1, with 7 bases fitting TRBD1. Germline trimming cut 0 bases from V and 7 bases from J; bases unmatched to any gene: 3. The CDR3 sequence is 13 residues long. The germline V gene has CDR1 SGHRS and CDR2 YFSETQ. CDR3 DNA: TGCGCCAGCAGCTTGGGAGGACAGGTTGAAGCTTTCTTT. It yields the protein CASSLGGQVEAFF.

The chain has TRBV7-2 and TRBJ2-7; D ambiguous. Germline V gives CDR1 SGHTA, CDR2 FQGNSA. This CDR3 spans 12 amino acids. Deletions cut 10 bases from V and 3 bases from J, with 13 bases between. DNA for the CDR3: TGTGCCACCGCGAAGATTAACTACGAGCAGTACTTC. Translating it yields CATAKINYEQYF. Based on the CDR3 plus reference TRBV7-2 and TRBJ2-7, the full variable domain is GAGVSQSPSNKVTEKGKDVELRCDPISGHTALYWYRQSLGQGLEFLIYFQGNSAPDKSGLPSDRFSAERTGGSVSTLTIQRTQQEDSAVYLCATAKINYEQYFGPGTRLTVT.

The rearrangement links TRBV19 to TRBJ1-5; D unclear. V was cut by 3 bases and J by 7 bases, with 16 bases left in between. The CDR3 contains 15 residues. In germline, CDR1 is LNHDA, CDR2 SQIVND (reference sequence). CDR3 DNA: TGTGCCAGTAGTATGTCGAGGAGGTATGGACAGCCCCAGCATTTT. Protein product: CASSMSRRYGQPQHF.

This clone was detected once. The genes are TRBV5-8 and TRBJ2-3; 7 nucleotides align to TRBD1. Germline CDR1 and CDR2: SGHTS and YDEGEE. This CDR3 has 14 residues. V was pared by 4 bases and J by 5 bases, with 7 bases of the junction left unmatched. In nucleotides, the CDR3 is TGTGCCAGCAGCCAAAGACAGGGATTAGATACGCAGTATTTT. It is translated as CASSQRQGLDTQYF. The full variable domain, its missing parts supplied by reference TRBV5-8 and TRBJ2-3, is EAGVTQSPTHLIKTRGQQATLRCSPISGHTSVYWYQQALGLGLQFLLWYDEGEERNRGNFPPRFSGRQFPNYSSELNVNALELEDSALYLCASSQRQGLDTQYFGPGTRLTVL.

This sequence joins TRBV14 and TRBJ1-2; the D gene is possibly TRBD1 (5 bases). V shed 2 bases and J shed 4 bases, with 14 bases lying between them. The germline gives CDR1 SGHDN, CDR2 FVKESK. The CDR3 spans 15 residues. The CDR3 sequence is CASSQIHRRSYGYTF. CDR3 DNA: TGTGCCAGCAGCCAAATACACAGGCGGTCCTATGGCTACACCTTC.

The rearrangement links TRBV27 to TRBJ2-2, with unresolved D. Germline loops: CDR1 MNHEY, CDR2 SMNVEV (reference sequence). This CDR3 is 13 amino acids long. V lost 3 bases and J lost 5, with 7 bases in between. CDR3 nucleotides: TGTGCCAGCAGTTTGCGGCAAACCGGGGAGCTGTTTTTT. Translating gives CASSLRQTGELFF.

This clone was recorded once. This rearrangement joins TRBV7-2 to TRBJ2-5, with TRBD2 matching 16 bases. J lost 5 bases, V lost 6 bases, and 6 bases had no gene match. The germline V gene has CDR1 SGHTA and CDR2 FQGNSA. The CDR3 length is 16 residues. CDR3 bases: TGTGCCAGCAGAGGGACTAGCGGGGGGGCCTGGGAGACCCAGTACTTC. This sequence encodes CASRGTSGGAWETQYF. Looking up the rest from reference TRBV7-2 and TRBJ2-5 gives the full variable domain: GAGVSQSPSNKVTEKGKDVELRCDPISGHTALYWYRQSLGQGLEFLIYFQGNSAPDKSGLPSDRFSAERTGGSVSTLTIQRTQQEDSAVYLCASRGTSGGAWETQYFGPGTRLLVL.

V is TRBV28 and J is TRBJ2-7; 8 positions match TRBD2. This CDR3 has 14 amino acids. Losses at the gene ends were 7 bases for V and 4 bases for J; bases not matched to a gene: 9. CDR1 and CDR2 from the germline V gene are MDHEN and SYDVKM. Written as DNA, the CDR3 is TGTGCCAGCAATCGGGGGGGACAAAGTTACGAGCAGTACTTC. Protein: CASNRGGQSYEQYF.

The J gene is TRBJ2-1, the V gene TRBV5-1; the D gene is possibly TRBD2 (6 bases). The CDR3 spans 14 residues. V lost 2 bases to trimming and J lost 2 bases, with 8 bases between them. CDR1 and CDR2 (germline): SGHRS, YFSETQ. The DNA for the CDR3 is TGCGCCAGCAGCTTCGGGAGTCCCTACAATGAGCAGTTCTTC. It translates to CASSFGSPYNEQFF.

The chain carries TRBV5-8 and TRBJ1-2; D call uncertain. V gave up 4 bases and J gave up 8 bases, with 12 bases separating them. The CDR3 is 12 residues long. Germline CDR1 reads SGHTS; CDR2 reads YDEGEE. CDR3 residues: CASSPKSRGYTF. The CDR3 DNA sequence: TGTGCCAGCAGCCCTAAGTCTCGGGGCTACACCTTC.

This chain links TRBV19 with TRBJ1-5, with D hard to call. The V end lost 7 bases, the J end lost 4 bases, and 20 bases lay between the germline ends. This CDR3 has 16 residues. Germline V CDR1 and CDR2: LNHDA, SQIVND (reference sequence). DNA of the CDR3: TGTGCCAGTACCAAAACGGGCGGGCAGTTAAATCAGCCCCAGCATTTT. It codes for CASTKTGGQLNQPQHF.

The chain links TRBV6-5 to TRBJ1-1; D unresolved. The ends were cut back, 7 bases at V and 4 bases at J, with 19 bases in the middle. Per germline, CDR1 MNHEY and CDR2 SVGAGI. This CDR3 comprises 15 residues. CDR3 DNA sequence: TGTGCCAGCAAGTTTGGTGCGGCGGTAGGCACTGAAGCTTTCTTT. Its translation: CASKFGAAVGTEAFF.

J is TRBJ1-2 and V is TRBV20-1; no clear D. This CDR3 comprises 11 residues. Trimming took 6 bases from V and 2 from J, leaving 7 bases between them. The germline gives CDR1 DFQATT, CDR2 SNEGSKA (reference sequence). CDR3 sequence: CSATENYGYTF. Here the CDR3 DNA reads TGCAGTGCCACAGAAAACTATGGCTACACCTTC.

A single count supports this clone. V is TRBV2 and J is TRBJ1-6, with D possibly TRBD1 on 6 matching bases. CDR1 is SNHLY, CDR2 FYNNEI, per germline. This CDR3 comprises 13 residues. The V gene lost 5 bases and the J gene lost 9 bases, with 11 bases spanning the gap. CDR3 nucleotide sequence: TGTGCCAGCAGTCCTGAGGGGGTTTCACCCCTCCACTTT. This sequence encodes CASSPEGVSPLHF.

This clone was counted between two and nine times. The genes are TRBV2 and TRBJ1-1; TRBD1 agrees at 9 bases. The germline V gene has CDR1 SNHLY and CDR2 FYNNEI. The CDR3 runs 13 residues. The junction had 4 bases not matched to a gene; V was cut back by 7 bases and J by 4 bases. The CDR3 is CASNNRGLTEAFF. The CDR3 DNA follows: TGTGCCAGCAACAACAGGGGGCTCACTGAAGCTTTCTTT.

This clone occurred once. The CDR3 nucleotides are TGTGCCAGCAGCGCCGACGGTTTGGGCTCTGGCTACACCTTC. Protein sequence: CASSADGLGSGYTF. The J gene is TRBJ1-2, the V gene TRBV7-2; D uncertain. Germline V lookup: CDR1 SGHTA, CDR2 FQGNSA. V shed 5 bases and J shed 7 bases, with 17 bases lying between them. This CDR3 is built from 14 residues.

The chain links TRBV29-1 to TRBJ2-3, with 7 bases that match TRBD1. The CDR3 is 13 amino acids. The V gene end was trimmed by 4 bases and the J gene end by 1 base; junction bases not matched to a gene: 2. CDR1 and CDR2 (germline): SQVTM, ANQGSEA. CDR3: CSVGGTGTDTQYF. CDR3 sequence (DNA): TGCAGCGTTGGGGGGACAGGCACAGATACGCAGTATTTT.